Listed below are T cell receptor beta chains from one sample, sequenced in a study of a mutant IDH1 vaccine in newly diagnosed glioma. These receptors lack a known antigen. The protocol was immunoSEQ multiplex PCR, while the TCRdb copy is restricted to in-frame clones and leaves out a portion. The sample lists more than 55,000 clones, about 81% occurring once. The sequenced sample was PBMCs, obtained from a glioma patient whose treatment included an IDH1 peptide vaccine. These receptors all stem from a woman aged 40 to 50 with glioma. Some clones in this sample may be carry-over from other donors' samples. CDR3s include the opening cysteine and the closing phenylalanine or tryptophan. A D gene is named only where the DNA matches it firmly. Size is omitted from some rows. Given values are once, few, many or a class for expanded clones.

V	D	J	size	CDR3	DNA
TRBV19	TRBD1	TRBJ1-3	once	CASRGTAHSGNTIYF	TGTGCCAGTAGAGGGACAGCGCACTCTGGAAACACCATATATTTT
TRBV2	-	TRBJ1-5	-	CASSWGRRVGQPQHF	TGTGCCAGCAGCTGGGGGCGCCGAGTTGGGCAGCCCCAGCATTTT
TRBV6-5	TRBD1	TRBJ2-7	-	CASSTPGTAIYEQYF	TGTGCCAGCAGTACCCCCGGGACAGCGATCTACGAGCAGTACTTC
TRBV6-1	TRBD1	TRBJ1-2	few	CASNLNRGRDGYTF	TGTGCCAGCAACCTAAACAGGGGGCGGGATGGCTACACCTTC
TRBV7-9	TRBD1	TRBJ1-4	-	CASSSMTGLFEKLFF	TGTGCCAGCAGCTCGATGACAGGGTTATTCGAAAAACTGTTTTTT
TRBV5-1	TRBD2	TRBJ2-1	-	CASSLAIPGLVGHEQFF	TGCGCCAGCAGCTTGGCCATACCGGGACTAGTAGGCCATGAGCAGTTCTTC
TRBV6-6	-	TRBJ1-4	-	CASQEEGQADEKLFF	TGTGCCTCTCAGGAGGAGGGACAAGCGGATGAAAAACTGTTTTTT
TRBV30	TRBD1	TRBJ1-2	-	CAWAPGQGYGYTF	TGTGCCTGGGCTCCGGGACAGGGGTATGGCTACACCTTC
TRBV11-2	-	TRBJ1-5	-	CASSSDSKSNQPQHF	TGTGCCAGCAGTTCGGACAGTAAAAGCAATCAGCCCCAGCATTTT
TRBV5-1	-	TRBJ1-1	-	CASSLDGLRTEAFF	TGCGCCAGCAGCTTGGACGGGCTTCGCACTGAAGCTTTCTTT
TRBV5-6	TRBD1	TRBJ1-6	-	CASSLMLTGNSPLHF	TGTGCCAGCAGCTTGATGTTGACAGGGAATTCACCCCTCCACTTT
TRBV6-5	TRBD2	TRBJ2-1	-	CASSWEAGGYNEQFF	TGTGCCAGCAGTTGGGAAGCGGGGGGGTATAATGAGCAGTTCTTC
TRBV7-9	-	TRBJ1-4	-	CASSSDRGNEKLFF	TGTGCCAGCAGCTCCGACAGAGGTAATGAAAAACTGTTTTTT
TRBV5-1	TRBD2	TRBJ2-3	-	CASSPSGGAPDTQYF	TGCGCCAGCAGTCCAAGCGGGGGGGCCCCAGATACGCAGTATTTT
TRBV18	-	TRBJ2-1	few	CASSPPGNSYNEQFF	TGTGCCAGCTCACCCCCGGGAAATTCCTACAATGAGCAGTTCTTC
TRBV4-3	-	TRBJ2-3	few	CASRGQSTDTQYF	TGCGCCAGCAGGGGTCAATCCACAGATACGCAGTATTTT
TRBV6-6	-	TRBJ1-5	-	CASSYRNQPQHF	TGTGCCAGCAGTTACCGCAATCAGCCCCAGCATTTT
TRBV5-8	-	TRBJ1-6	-	CASSEAGFRNSPLHF	TGTGCCAGCAGCGAAGCAGGGTTCCGGAATTCACCCCTCCACTTT
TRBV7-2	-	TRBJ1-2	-	CASSPHPGIPF	TGTGCCAGCAGCCCCCACCCGGGGATCCCATTC
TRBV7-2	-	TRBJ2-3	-	CASSPMGGGTDTQYF	TGTGCCAGCAGCCCGATGGGCGGGGGCACAGATACGCAGTATTTT
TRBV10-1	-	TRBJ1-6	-	CATSEGPYNSPLHF	TGCGCCACCTCAGAGGGTCCCTATAATTCACCCCTCCACTTT
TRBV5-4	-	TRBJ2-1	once	CASSLGWLAGSYNEQFF	TGTGCCAGCAGCTTGGGATGGCTAGCAGGGTCCTACAATGAGCAGTTCTTC
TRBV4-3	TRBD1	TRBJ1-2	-	CASSQEFLGRGPDGYTF	TGCGCCAGCAGCCAAGAATTTCTAGGCAGGGGGCCGGATGGCTACACCTTC
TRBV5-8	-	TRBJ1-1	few	CASSLQGRTEAFF	TGTGCCAGCAGCTTGCAGGGAAGAACTGAAGCTTTCTTT
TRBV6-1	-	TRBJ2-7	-	CASSDRGSYEQYF	TGTGCCAGCAGTGATAGGGGCTCCTACGAGCAGTACTTC
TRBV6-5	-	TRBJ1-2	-	CASSYGDGYTF	TGTGCCAGCAGTTACGGGGATGGCTACACCTTC
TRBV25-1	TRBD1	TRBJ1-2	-	CARPPRQGHNYGYTF	TGTGCCAGACCCCCCAGACAGGGGCACAACTATGGCTACACCTTC
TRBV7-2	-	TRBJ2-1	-	CASSSHPLGNEQFF	TGTGCCAGCAGCTCTCACCCGCTAGGGAATGAGCAGTTCTTC
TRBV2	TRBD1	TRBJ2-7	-	CASRPGQGAFEQYF	TGTGCCAGCAGGCCGGGACAGGGGGCTTTCGAGCAGTACTTC
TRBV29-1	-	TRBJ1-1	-	CSVDRQTEAFF	TGCAGCGTTGACCGACAGACTGAAGCTTTCTTT
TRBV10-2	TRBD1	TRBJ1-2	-	CASRPTGADYGYTF	TGCGCCAGCAGGCCGACAGGGGCGGACTATGGCTACACCTTC
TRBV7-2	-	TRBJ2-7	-	CASSFSGQPPREQYF	TGTGCCAGCAGCTTTTCGGGACAACCTCCTAGGGAGCAGTACTTC
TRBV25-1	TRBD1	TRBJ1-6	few	CASAGTGGASYNSPLHF	TGTGCCAGCGCCGGGACAGGGGGCGCCTCCTATAATTCACCCCTCCACTTT
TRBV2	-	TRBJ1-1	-	CASLKEENTEAFF	TGTGCCAGCCTCAAGGAAGAGAACACTGAAGCTTTCTTT
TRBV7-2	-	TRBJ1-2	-	CASSPQGRTGYTF	TGTGCCAGCAGCCCCCAGGGGCGAACTGGCTACACCTTC
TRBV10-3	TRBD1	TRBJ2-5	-	CAISNTGDQETQYF	TGTGCCATCAGTAATACAGGGGACCAAGAGACCCAGTACTTC
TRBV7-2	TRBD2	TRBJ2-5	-	CASSPTIGGGETQYF	TGTGCCAGCAGCCCCACGATCGGCGGGGGTGAGACCCAGTACTTC
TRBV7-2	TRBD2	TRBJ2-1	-	CASSLGAGGTDNEQFF	TGTGCCAGCAGCTTAGGGGCGGGGGGTACTGACAATGAGCAGTTCTTC
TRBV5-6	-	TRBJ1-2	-	CASSSPGHLYGYTF	TGTGCCAGCAGCTCGCCGGGACACCTCTATGGCTACACCTTC
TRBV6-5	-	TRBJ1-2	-	CASSYSTGTGGYTF	TGTGCCAGCAGTTACTCGACAGGAACAGGAGGCTACACCTTC
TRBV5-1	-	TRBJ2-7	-	CASSLGGRSYEQYF	TGCGCCAGCAGCTTGGGGGGGCGCTCCTACGAGCAGTACTTC
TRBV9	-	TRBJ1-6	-	CASSRPPISSYNSPLHF	TGTGCCAGCAGCCGTCCCCCGATTAGCTCCTATAATTCACCCCTCCACTTT